A single sample is the source of the 3 T cell receptor beta chains below, sequenced in a study of blood T cell repertoires in COVID-19. Sequencing used immunoSEQ multiplex PCR; TCRdb keeps in-frame clones, though not all of them. There are 450,000 or so clones in the sample; over 85% occur only once, and roughly 0.78% lies in the top ten. Source material: peripheral blood. These receptors came from a man younger than 35 with COVID-19, enrolled during active disease.

The sample holds one count of this clone. The chain links TRBV6-5 to TRBJ2-4; D ambiguous. Germline-derived CDR1 and CDR2 are MNHEY and SVGAGI. The CDR3 spans 13 residues. V shed 4 bases and J shed 1 base, with 5 bases lying between them. CDR3 sequence: CASSSRAKNIQYF. Here the CDR3 DNA reads TGTGCCAGCAGTTCACGGGCCAAAAACATTCAGTACTTC.

In this sample, this clone turned up a few times. The rearrangement links TRBV5-5 to TRBJ2-7; the match to TRBD1 covers 9 bases. The trim removed 2 bases at V and 4 bases at J, leaving 7 bases unmatched. There are 15 residues in the CDR3. The V gene's germline CDR1 is SGHKS and CDR2 YYEKEE (reference sequence). In DNA form, the CDR3 reads TGTGCCAGCAGCTTAGGCGGGACAGGGCTATACGAGCAGTACTTC. Amino acids: CASSLGGTGLYEQYF.

This clone was observed once. The chain is built from TRBV5-1 and TRBJ1-2; D is ambiguous. Between the trimmed V and J ends, which lost 2 bases and 4 bases, there was a span of 9 bases. The CDR3 consists of 13 residues. CDR1 is SGHRS, CDR2 YFSETQ, per germline. CDR3 in amino acids: CASSLERGYGYTF. As DNA, the CDR3 is TGCGCCAGCAGCTTAGAGCGCGGCTATGGCTACACCTTC.